This TCR beta chain comes out of a study of control samples from healthy donors and cancer patients. In its sample, this clone was seen once. Trimming cost V 1 base and J 1 base, with 10 bases left between them. CDR1 and CDR2 (germline): MDHEN, SYDVKM. CDR3 length: 16 amino acids. Libraries were prepared by immunoSEQ multiplex PCR; TCRdb keeps only in-frame clonotypes and omits some of them. The sample lists tens of thousands of clones; less than 90% were seen once. V and J are TRBV28 and TRBJ2-2; D may be TRBD1 (5 bases). The receptor was derived from a woman between 45 and 60 years old in good health. Sequencing used blood. The CDR3 coding sequence is TGTGCCAGCAGTTTATTGTCCAGGGTGAACACCGGGGAGCTGTTTTTT. Translating it yields CASSLLSRVNTGELFF.